This is a list of T cell receptor beta chains from one sample in a study of blood T cell repertoires in COVID-19. Measured with immunoSEQ multiplex PCR; TCRdb has only the in-frame clones, and not every one. Of about 360,000 clones listed, around 84% are singletons. Sequenced material: peripheral blood. Source of these receptors: a human donor in a cohort sampled during active COVID-19. CDR3s include the opening cysteine and the closing phenylalanine or tryptophan.

length: 16; V: TRBV7-3; CDR3: CASSSSAGGPGWTQYF
length: 15; V: TRBV5-1; CDR3: CASSLAGNGEETQYF
length: 14; V: TRBV3-1/TRBV3-2; CDR3: CASSYTGTRGTQYF
length: 13; V: TRBV6-5; CDR3: CASRTGDTDTQYF
length: 15; V: TRBV5-1; CDR3: CASSLETSGSKGQYF
length: 15; V: TRBV3-1/TRBV3-2; CDR3: CASSRSGGGHGEQFF
length: 15; V: TRBV27; CDR3: CASSLTGGEGQPQHF
length: 13; V: TRBV6-5; CDR3: CASQLTGKNEQYF
length: 16; V: TRBV7-8; CDR3: CASSLRGLARGDTQYF
length: 16; V: TRBV5-1; CDR3: CASSFVGGQGAYEQYF
length: 16; V: TRBV6-1; CDR3: CASSEDLGEGGETQYF
length: 14; V: TRBV6-5; CDR3: CASSPSWANEKLFF
length: 14; V: TRBV7-3; CDR3: CASSLTAADTEAFF
length: 13; V: TRBV12-3/TRBV12-4; CDR3: CASSGLVRNEQFF
length: 15; V: TRBV5-1; CDR3: CASSLVERESYEQYF
length: 15; V: TRBV10-3; CDR3: CAIFDRASNSYEQYF
length: 16; V: TRBV7-9; CDR3: CASSLERPSPRVEQFF
length: 16; V: TRBV23-1; CDR3: CASSPTRTPVWDEQFF
length: 14; V: TRBV6-6; CDR3: CASSYGTANTEAFF
length: 13; V: TRBV25-1; CDR3: CASSVAGSYEQYF